One sample yielded the 3 T cell receptor beta chains listed below, sequenced in a study of T-cell reconstitution after alpha-beta-depleted transplantation in children. A library of TCRbeta sequences, prepared with unique molecular identifiers, was generated. From the PCR reads, TCRdb called clonotypes with MiXCR, one entry per CDR3 protein. The repertoire holds fewer than 550,000 distinct CDR3 sequences, with over 9.5% as singletons. Here the sequenced sample was PBMCs, mostly from graft donor cells, taken 180 days after TCRalphabeta/CD19-depleted stem cell transplant. The receptors shown here come from a female patient aged 2-10 years who had a stem cell transplant for aplastic anemia, so the T cells may come from the graft donor.

In its sample, this clonotype was seen many times. This rearrangement joins TRBV12-3 or TRBV12-4 to TRBJ2-2; 8 nucleotides agree with TRBD1. CDR3 length equals 15 residues. V dropped 6 bases and J dropped 1; count of bases not matched to a gene: 4. CDR3 protein: CASRRGQGNTGELFF. Here the CDR3 DNA reads TGTGCCAGCAGACGTGGACAGGGGAACACCGGGGAGCTGTTTTTT.

The count of this clonotype is one. This may come from a read error, since a much larger clone is one base off. The rearrangement links TRBV12-3 or TRBV12-4 to TRBJ2-2, with D maybe TRBD2 (6 bases). Trimming left V 6 bases short and J 5 bases short, with 22 bases between. The CDR3 is 17 amino acids. CDR3 nucleotide sequence: TGTGCCAGCAGCCCGCTTCCGGGACTGGGTGATACCGGGGAGCTGTTTTTT. Its translation: CASSPLPGLGDTGELFF.

This clonotype was counted only a few times. The chain recombines TRBV12-3 or TRBV12-4 with TRBJ2-7; 9 bases fit TRBD2. This CDR3 has 15 amino acids. J gave up 3 bases and V 6 bases, and 9 bases lay outside the gene matches. The DNA of the CDR3 is TGTGCCAGCAGAGACCGACTAGCGGAACTCTACGAGCAGTACTTC. This encodes CASRDRLAELYEQYF.